This entry features one T cell receptor (beta chain) sequence. Its matching antigen is unknown. Germline values: CDR1 SGHNT, CDR2 YENEEA. V lost 5 bases, J lost 7 bases, and 3 bases stayed unmatched. The CDR3 runs 12 residues. The entry originates in a study of shared clonotypes between healthy human individuals. Overall study context: CD4 naive cells filled three plates per donor, CD4 memory three, CD8 naive two and CD8 memory one.

Overall study findings and caveats: Generally, naive subsets came out with larger estimated richness than memory subsets. Shared across a few donors were approximately 5% of the naive CD4 clonotypes.

TCRdb keeps only in-frame clones here, not all; method: immunoSEQ multiplex PCR. The sample lists around 750,000 clones; roughly 70% were seen once. The sequence was collected from a woman aged 25 to 45 in good health. The J gene is TRBJ2-3, the V gene TRBV11-3; TRBD1 aligns across 7 bases. Material for sequencing was memory CD4+ T cells sorted from blood. The subset was: CD45RA-negative fraction. CDR3 coding DNA: TGTGCCAGCAGCCGGGGACAGTATACGCAGTATTTT. Its translation is CASSRGQYTQYF.